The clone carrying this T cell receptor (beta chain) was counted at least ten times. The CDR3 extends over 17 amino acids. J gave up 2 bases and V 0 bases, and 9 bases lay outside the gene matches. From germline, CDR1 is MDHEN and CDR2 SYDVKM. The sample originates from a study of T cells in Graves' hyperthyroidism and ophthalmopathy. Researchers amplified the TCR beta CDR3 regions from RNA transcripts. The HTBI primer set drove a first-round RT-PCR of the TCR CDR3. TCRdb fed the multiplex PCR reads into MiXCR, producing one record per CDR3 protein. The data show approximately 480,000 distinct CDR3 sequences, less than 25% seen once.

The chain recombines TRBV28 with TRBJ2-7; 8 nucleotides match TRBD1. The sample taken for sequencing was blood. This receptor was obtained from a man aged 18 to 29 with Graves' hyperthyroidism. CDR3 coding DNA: TGTGCCAGCAGTTTATGGGGTGTGGGGACAGGAGCCTACGAGCAGTACTTC. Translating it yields CASSLWGVGTGAYEQYF.